The rows below give T cell receptor beta chains drawn from one sample of a study of blood T cell repertoires in COVID-19. Produced via immunoSEQ multiplex PCR; TCRdb's table is partial and in-frame only. The top ten hold about 4.8% of the sample, which has 150,000 to 200,000 clones, about 92% seen once. Sequencing input: peripheral blood. These receptors were taken from a man aged 25 to 40 with COVID-19, enrolled during active disease. The CDR3 runs from the conserved cysteine through the conserved F or W. The order of the fields is V gene, clone size, D gene, J gene, CDR3 protein, CDR3 DNA. The D gene is left open where the match is weak. Clone size appears in some rows only: once, few, many, or a class for an expanded clone.

TRBV27	-	TRBD1	TRBJ1-6	CASSLSLGTGYNSPLHF	TGTGCCAGCAGTTTATCTCTCGGGACAGGGTATAATTCACCCCTCCACTTT
TRBV5-1	-	-	TRBJ2-2	CASSLGQTGELFF	TGCGCCAGCAGCTTGGGTCAGACCGGGGAGCTGTTTTTT
TRBV19	-	TRBD2	TRBJ2-7	CASMLAGSYEQYF	TGTGCCAGTATGTTAGCGGGTTCCTACGAGCAGTACTTC
TRBV5-4	-	TRBD2	TRBJ2-2	CASSWGLAGVDGGELFF	TGTGCCAGCAGCTGGGGACTAGCGGGAGTTGATGGCGGGGAGCTGTTTTTT
TRBV9	-	TRBD1	TRBJ2-5	CASSVGGQGGDLGTQYF	TGTGCCAGCAGCGTGGGAGGACAGGGGGGAGACTTGGGGACCCAGTACTTC
TRBV28	-	-	TRBJ1-1	CASSAQNTEAFF	TGTGCCAGCAGCGCACAGAACACTGAAGCTTTCTTT
TRBV5-1	-	-	TRBJ1-1	CASSLGDGDYTEAFF	TGCGCCAGCAGCTTGGGTGATGGGGACTACACTGAAGCTTTCTTT
TRBV7-2	-	-	TRBJ1-6	CASSLAFGGAGNSPLHF	TGTGCCAGCAGCTTAGCGTTTGGGGGCGCTGGGAATTCACCCCTCCACTTT
TRBV7-9	-	-	TRBJ1-5	CASSLDRADQPQHF	TGTGCCAGCAGCTTAGACAGGGCGGATCAGCCCCAGCATTTT
TRBV28	few	TRBD1	TRBJ2-5	CASRSWTGGMGETQYF	TGTGCCAGCAGGTCCTGGACAGGGGGAATGGGAGAGACCCAGTACTTC
TRBV7-6	-	TRBD1	TRBJ2-7	CASSKTGTGGYEQYF	TGTGCCAGCAGCAAAACCGGGACAGGGGGTTACGAGCAGTACTTC
TRBV24-1	-	-	TRBJ2-3	CATSGPQGTDTQYF	TGTGCCACCAGTGGCCCACAGGGCACAGATACGCAGTATTTT
TRBV5-1	few	TRBD1	TRBJ1-2	CASSLGTGGFNGYTF	TGCGCCAGCAGCTTGGGAACAGGGGGCTTCAATGGCTACACCTTC
TRBV28	once	-	TRBJ1-5	CASNLGGINQPQHF	TGTGCCAGCAACCTGGGAGGGATCAATCAGCCCCAGCATTTT
TRBV25-1	-	TRBD1	TRBJ2-7	CASSLGGATWEQYF	TGTGCCAGCAGTTTAGGGGGCGCAACGTGGGAGCAGTACTTC
TRBV19	-	-	TRBJ1-2	CASSIDPGGYGYTF	TGTGCCAGTAGTATAGATCCGGGAGGATATGGCTACACCTTC
TRBV3-1/TRBV3-2	-	-	TRBJ2-6	CASSQSGTGANVLTF	TGTGCCAGCAGCCAATCAGGGACTGGGGCCAACGTCCTGACTTTC
TRBV5-1	-	-	TRBJ2-2	CASSLGTPNTGELFF	TGCGCCAGCAGCTTAGGGACACCGAACACCGGGGAGCTGTTTTTT
TRBV19	few	TRBD1	TRBJ1-3	CASSPRDRPSSGNTIYF	TGTGCCAGTAGTCCCCGGGACAGACCGAGCTCTGGAAACACCATATATTTT
TRBV6-2/TRBV6-3	-	TRBD1	TRBJ2-2	CASSYSPGQPTNTGELFF	TGTGCCAGCAGTTACTCTCCGGGACAGCCTACGAACACCGGGGAGCTGTTTTTT
TRBV7-9	-	-	TRBJ1-1	CASSLGAGPTEAFF	TGTGCCAGCAGCTTAGGTGCGGGACCCACTGAAGCTTTCTTT
TRBV19	-	TRBD2	TRBJ2-7	CASSSSGAGGYEQYF	TGTGCCAGTAGTTCCAGCGGGGCGGGTGGCTACGAGCAGTACTTC
TRBV12-3/TRBV12-4	-	-	TRBJ2-7	CASSYDSYEQYF	TGTGCCAGCAGTTATGACAGCTACGAGCAGTACTTC
TRBV14	-	-	TRBJ1-2	CASSQDFGFGYTF	TGTGCCAGCAGCCAAGATTTCGGGTTTGGCTACACCTTC
TRBV4-2	-	TRBD1	TRBJ2-2	CASSVQGDTGELFF	TGTGCCAGCAGCGTACAGGGGGACACCGGGGAGCTGTTTTTT
TRBV12-5	-	TRBD1	TRBJ1-2	CASGLMAGQGYGYTF	TGTGCTAGTGGTTTGATGGCGGGACAGGGCTATGGCTACACCTTC
TRBV11-3	-	-	TRBJ2-3	CASSLREPSSDTQYF	TGTGCCAGCAGCTTGCGGGAACCCAGTTCAGATACGCAGTATTTT
TRBV28	few	-	TRBJ1-4	CASSFRQGNEKLFF	TGTGCCAGCAGTTTCCGGCAGGGAAACGAAAAACTGTTTTTT
TRBV28	-	TRBD1	TRBJ1-5	CASSPMEGAGNQPQHF	TGTGCCAGCTCCCCCATGGAGGGGGCAGGGAATCAGCCCCAGCATTTT
TRBV5-1	-	-	TRBJ2-7	CASRQTASYEQYF	TGCGCCAGCCGCCAGACAGCCTCCTACGAGCAGTACTTC